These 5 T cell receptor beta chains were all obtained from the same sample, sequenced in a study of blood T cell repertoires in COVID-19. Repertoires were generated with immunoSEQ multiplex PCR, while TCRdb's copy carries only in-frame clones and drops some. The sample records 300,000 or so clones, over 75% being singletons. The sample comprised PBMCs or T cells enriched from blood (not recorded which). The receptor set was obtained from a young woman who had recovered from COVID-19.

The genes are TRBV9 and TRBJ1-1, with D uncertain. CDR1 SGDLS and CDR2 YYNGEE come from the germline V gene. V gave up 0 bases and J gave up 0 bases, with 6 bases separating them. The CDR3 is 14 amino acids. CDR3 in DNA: TGTGCCAGCAGCGTAGCAGTGGTGAACACTGAAGCTTTCTTT. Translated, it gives CASSVAVVNTEAFF.

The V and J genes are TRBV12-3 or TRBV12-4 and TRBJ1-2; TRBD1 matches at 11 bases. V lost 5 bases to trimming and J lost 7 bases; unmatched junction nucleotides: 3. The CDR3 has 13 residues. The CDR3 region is CASSGDRGSGYTF. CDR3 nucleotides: TGTGCCAGCAGTGGGGACAGGGGGTCTGGCTACACCTTC.

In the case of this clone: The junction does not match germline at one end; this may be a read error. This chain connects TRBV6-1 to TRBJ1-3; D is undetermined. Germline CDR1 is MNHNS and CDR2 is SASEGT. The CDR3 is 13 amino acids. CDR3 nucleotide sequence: TGTGCCAGCAGGGAAGGAGTCGGAAACACCATATATTTT. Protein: CASREGVGNTIYF.

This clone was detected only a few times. This CDR3 reads CASSSVVLAGGYNEQFF. For the CDR3, the DNA is TGTGCCAGCAGCTCCGTGGTACTAGCGGGGGGCTACAATGAGCAGTTCTTC. J is TRBJ2-1 and V is TRBV5-4; 12 bases align to TRBD2. Germline lookup yields CDR1 SGHNT and CDR2 YYREEE (reference sequence). The CDR3 loop spans 17 amino acids. Unmatched junction bases numbered 7, after V lost 3 bases and J lost 3 bases.

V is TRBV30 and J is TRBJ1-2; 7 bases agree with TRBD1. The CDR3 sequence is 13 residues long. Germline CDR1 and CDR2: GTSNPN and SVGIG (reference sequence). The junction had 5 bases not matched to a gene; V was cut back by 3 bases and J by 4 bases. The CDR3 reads CAWSDRDFYGYTF. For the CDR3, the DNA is TGTGCCTGGAGCGACAGGGATTTCTATGGCTACACCTTC.